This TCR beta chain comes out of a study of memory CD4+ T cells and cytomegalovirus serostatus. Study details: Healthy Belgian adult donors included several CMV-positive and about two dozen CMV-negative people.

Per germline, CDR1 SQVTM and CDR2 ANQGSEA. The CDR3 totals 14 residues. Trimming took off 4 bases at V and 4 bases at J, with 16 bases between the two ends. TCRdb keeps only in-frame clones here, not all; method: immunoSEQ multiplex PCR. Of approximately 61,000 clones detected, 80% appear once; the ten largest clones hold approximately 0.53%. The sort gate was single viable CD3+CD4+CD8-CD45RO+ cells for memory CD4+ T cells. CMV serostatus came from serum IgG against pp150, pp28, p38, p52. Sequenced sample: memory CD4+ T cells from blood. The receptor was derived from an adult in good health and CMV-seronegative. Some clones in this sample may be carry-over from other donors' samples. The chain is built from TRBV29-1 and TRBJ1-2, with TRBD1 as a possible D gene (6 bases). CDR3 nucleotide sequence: TGCAGCGTTGTAGGAACAGGGTATAGCTATGGCTACACCTTC. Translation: CSVVGTGYSYGYTF. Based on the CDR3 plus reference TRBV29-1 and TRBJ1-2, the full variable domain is SAVISQKPSRDICQRGTSLTIQCQVDSQVTMMFWYRQQPGQSLTLIATANQGSEATYESGFVIDKFPISRPNLTFSTLTVSNMSPEDSSIYLCSVVGTGYSYGYTFGSGTRLTVV.